This TCR beta chain was captured by sequencing in a study of tumor and adjacent non-tumor tissue in lung cancer. Overall study findings and caveats: Significantly higher TCR diversity was found in tumor than normal lung. Top 100 clones took a larger repertoire share in normal lung. Tumor TCR diversity, when higher, was linked to shorter survival.

No cell sorting was done before RNA was extracted from the tissue. This non-tumor lung sample came from over 3 cm beyond the tumor edge. Concerning this clonotype: The antigen remains undetermined. At one end, the junction sequence differs from germline, possibly due to a read error.

The library came from three nested PCR rounds adapted from ARM-PCR protocols. Each CDR3 protein gets one entry after TCRdb re-called the multiplex PCR reads with MiXCR. The table includes about 77,000 distinct CDR3 sequences, around 76% detected once. The TCR sequence derives from a man between 65 and 80 years old with non-small cell lung cancer. Sample: distant non-tumor lung tissue.

CDR3 sequence (DNA): TGTGCAAGTGCCCCGGACAGGAATCAGCCCCGGCTTTTT. This translates into CASAPDRNQPRLF. The chain recombines TRBV12-5 with TRBJ1-5, with 7 bases lining up with TRBD1. The CDR3 totals 13 residues. Germline CDR1 reads LGHNT; CDR2 reads FRNRAP.